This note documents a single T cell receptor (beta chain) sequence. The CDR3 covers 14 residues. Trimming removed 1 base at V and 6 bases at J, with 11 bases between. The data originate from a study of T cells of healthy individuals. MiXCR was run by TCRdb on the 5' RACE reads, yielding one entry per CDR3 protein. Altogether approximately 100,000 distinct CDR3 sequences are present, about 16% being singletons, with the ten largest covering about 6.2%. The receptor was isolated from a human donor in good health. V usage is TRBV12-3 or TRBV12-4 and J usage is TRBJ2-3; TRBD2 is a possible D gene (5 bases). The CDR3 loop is CASSLGTGLDTQYF. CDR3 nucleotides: TGTGCCAGCAGTTTAGGGACTGGATTGGATACGCAGTATTTT.